This T cell receptor beta chain was retrieved from a study of a mutant IDH1 vaccine in newly diagnosed glioma. Overall study results and limits: Vaccine-induced immune responses were detected in around 92% of patients.

Using immunoSEQ multiplex PCR, the repertoire was profiled, and TCRdb retains in-frame clones only, with some absent. The sample holds some 38,000 clones, over 85% seen once. The time point here: baseline, week 1 (first vaccination visit). Treatment noted: pre-vaccination baseline after standard-of-care therapy. Every donor had a new WHO grade 3 or 4 astrocytoma that was IDH1-mutant, with loss of nuclear ATRX. To note about this clone: Its specificity is not known.

The TCR was taken from a man aged 18 to 30 with glioma. The specimen comprised PBMCs, sampled from a glioma patient treated with radiotherapy, temozolomide or both.

CDR3 in amino acids: CASSYRWQATTYGYTF. Here the CDR3 DNA reads TGTGCCAGCAGTTACCGTTGGCAGGCGACAACCTATGGCTACACCTTC. This chain uses TRBV6-5 with TRBJ1-2; unclear D gene. Trimming pared 2 bases from V and 4 bases from J, leaving 17 bases between. CDR3 length: 16 amino acids. Germline V gene data show CDR1 as MNHEY and CDR2 as SVGAGI.